This T cell receptor (beta chain) was recorded in a study of tumor-infiltrating lymphocytes in primary liver carcinoma. General study points: Present in all five tumor regions were only about 7.5-25% of the top clones.

This CDR3 region has 15 residues. Trimming removed 4 bases from V and 4 bases from J, with 17 bases in between. CDR1 and CDR2 from the germline V gene are SGHRS and YFSETQ. To note about this clonotype: Its target is not known.

From roughly 18-30 mg of unsorted bulk tissue, DNA and RNA were co-extracted together. With around 490 ng total RNA as template and a constant-region primer, TCR beta cDNA was made. Construction of TCR beta libraries relied on three successive nested multiplex PCR rounds employing slightly modified ARM-PCR. PCR rounds one and two used TRBV1-TRBV30 forward primers with a C-beta reverse primer for 10 cycles each. Using its own MiXCR run on the multiplex PCR reads, TCRdb lists one record per CDR3 protein. The data contain some 190,000 distinct CDR3 sequences, about 82% of them seen just once; the ten biggest clones take up roughly 18%.

Sequencing was done on a sample of tumor tissue from primary liver carcinoma. The TCR was taken from a man aged 35 to 55 with primary liver carcinoma and hepatitis B virus infection. The J gene is TRBJ1-1, the V gene TRBV5-1, with a tentative D call TRBD1 (5 bases). The CDR3 DNA sequence: TGCGCCAGCAGCACCGGGGCGGGGGATCCCACTGAAGCTTTCTTT. It specifies CASSTGAGDPTEAFF.